Sequencing of this T cell receptor beta chain was carried out in a study of cytomegalovirus exposure and HLA in healthy donors. V gave up 3 bases and J gave up 0 bases; unmatched junction bases: 2. Germline assignment: CDR1 MDHEN and CDR2 SYDVKM. The CDR3 length is 15 residues. PCR involved 60 Vbeta and 13 Jbeta primers. Assay: immunoSEQ multiplex PCR; the TCRdb copy retains only in-frame clones and omits some. The profile shows 170,000 or so clones, roughly four fifths of them singletons. This chain uses TRBV28 with TRBJ2-3; 8 bases are a match to TRBD2. Specimen: PBMCs. This clonotype originated in a man between 18 and 29 years old in good health and CMV-seronegative. CDR3 sequence (DNA): TGTGCCAGCAGTTTTACTAGCGGAAGCACAGATACGCAGTATTTT. It codes for CASSFTSGSTDTQYF.